This entry concerns a single T cell receptor (beta chain). Its antigen is not known. The sample originates from a study of T-cell memory formation after mild COVID-19. Study-level points and caveats: Researchers found some responding clones in pre-infection memory, a sign that cross-reactive memory joined.

Via MiXCR, TCRdb re-called the 5' RACE reads, giving one row per CDR3 protein. This table has around 510,000 distinct CDR3 sequences, 20% to 25% appearing once. Sequencing input: PBMCs or a T cell subset sorted from them (not recorded which). The source is an adult woman who had mild COVID-19 (a few samples of this study predate the infection). Cell type and time point are not known.

The CDR3 region is CATSDPNLSGARKQFF. The CDR3 DNA is TGTGCCACCAGTGATCCGAATCTCTCCGGGGCCCGAAAGCAGTTCTTC. The V and J genes are TRBV24-1 and TRBJ2-1; either TRBD1 or TRBD2 may supply D (5 bases each). CDR1 is KGHDR, CDR2 SFDVKD, per germline. V lost 3 bases to trimming and J lost 11 bases, with 22 bases between them. CDR3 length: 16 residues.